This TCR beta chain was obtained from a study of T cells in Graves' hyperthyroidism and ophthalmopathy. Germline V CDR1 and CDR2: ENHRY, SYGVKD. CDR3 length equals 15 residues. V gave up 3 bases and J gave up 4 bases, with 15 bases separating them. Amplified regions were TCR beta CDR3 sequences from RNA transcripts. During a first-round RT-PCR of the TCR CDR3, the HTBI primer set was used. TCRdb processed the multiplex PCR reads anew with MiXCR; each CDR3 protein has one entry. This table holds 550,000 to 850,000 distinct CDR3 sequences, around a sixth found once. Sequencing used blood. The chain has TRBV10-3 and TRBJ1-1; the D gene is possibly TRBD1 (5 bases). The TCR comes from a woman between 50 and 59 years old with Graves' hyperthyroidism that later progressed to Graves' ophthalmopathy. The CDR3 region has the DNA TGTGCCATCAGTGATTCGGGACGGGTCGGCACTGAAGCTTTCTTT. Amino acids: CAISDSGRVGTEAFF.